The next 3 T cell receptor beta chains were all read from a single sample in a study of monozygotic twins with cystic fibrosis. The table came from immunoSEQ multiplex PCR; TCRdb's copy has only in-frame clones and leaves some out. The sample lists tens of thousands of clones; under 90% were seen once. Sequences were obtained from blood. The source of these receptors is a girl aged 2 to 9 with cystic fibrosis.

The CDR3 here is CASSPPYSVIPSYEQYF. CDR3 sequence (DNA): TGTGCCAGCAGCCCGCCCTACAGCGTGATCCCCTCCTACGAGCAGTACTTC. The chain couples TRBV7-9 to TRBJ2-7; D gene unclear. Germline V gene sequence: CDR1 SEHNR, CDR2 FQNEAQ (reference sequence). V was cut by 5 bases and J by 0 bases, with 20 bases left in between. CDR3 size: 17 residues.

V and J are TRBV11-2 and TRBJ1-2, with a possible D match to TRBD1 (5 bases). Germline assignment: CDR1 SGHAT and CDR2 FQNNGV. V was pared by 6 bases and J by 1 base, with 9 bases between. The CDR3 has 13 amino acids. The CDR3 loop is CASSYQGNYGYTF. The CDR3 DNA is TGTGCCAGCAGTTATCAGGGTAACTATGGCTACACCTTC.

This chain links TRBV14 with TRBJ1-2, with 8 positions matching TRBD1. The germline gives CDR1 SGHDN, CDR2 FVKESK. V shed 0 bases, J shed 5 bases, and the junction held 11 bases outside the gene matches. This CDR3 contains 17 residues. CDR3 nucleotide sequence: TGTGCCAGCAGCCAAGATCGCCCCAGTACAGGGGGTTATGGCTACACCTTC. Protein: CASSQDRPSTGGYGYTF.